Each of the 29 T cell receptor beta chains below was sequenced from the same sample in a study of CD8 T cells in Susac syndrome. Random hexamers served to reverse transcribe roughly 0.45 to 1 ug RNA. TCRdb ran MiXCR on the immunoSEQ multiplex PCR reads and lists one entry per CDR3 protein. Among around 160,000 distinct CDR3 sequences listed, around 94% were seen once. The source material was CD4+ T cells from PBMCs. Receptors were obtained from a human donor in good health.

The V gene is TRBV15, the J gene TRBJ1-1; a possible D gene is TRBD1 (5 bases). The ends were cut back, 3 bases at V and 6 bases at J, with 11 bases in the middle. CDR3 size: 13 residues. From germline, CDR1 is LNHNV and CDR2 YYDKDF (reference sequence). The CDR3 nucleotides read TGTGCCACCAGCAGGGCCGGGGCATCTGAAGCTTTCTTT. Amino acids: CATSRAGASEAFF.

The chain combines TRBV4-2 with TRBJ2-7, with TRBD1 identical over 7 bases. This CDR3 region has 15 residues. The germline gives CDR1 LGHNA, CDR2 YNFKEQ. V was clipped by 8 bases and J by 5 bases; unmatched bases: 15. CDR3 sequence reads: CASAARGQGGNEQYF. CDR3 nucleotides: TGTGCCAGCGCAGCCAGGGGTCAAGGGGGCAACGAGCAGTACTTC.

CDR3 in DNA: TGCAGTGCGCGCGGAGCGGGGGCTCCAGAGACCCAGTACTTC. Protein product: CSARGAGAPETQYF. The chain has TRBV20-1 and TRBJ2-5; the match to TRBD2 covers 8 bases. Looked up from germline, CDR1 is DFQATT and CDR2 is SNEGSKA (reference sequence). Losses at the gene ends were 6 bases for V and 4 bases for J; bases not matched to a gene: 10. This CDR3 contains 14 residues.

This rearrangement joins TRBV5-4 to TRBJ1-1; tentatively, D is TRBD1 (6 bases). CDR3 length: 16 residues. Trimming pared 4 bases from V and 1 base from J, leaving 17 bases between. Per the germline V gene, CDR1 is SGHNT and CDR2 is YYREEE (reference sequence). The chain's CDR3 is CASSGGPRSANTEAFF. The CDR3 bases are TGTGCCAGCAGCGGGGGCCCCAGGAGTGCGAACACTGAAGCTTTCTTT.

The V and J genes are TRBV6-5 and TRBJ2-1; D is perhaps TRBD2 (6 bases). Per germline, CDR1 MNHEY and CDR2 SVGAGI. V was shortened by 5 bases and J by 4 bases, with 15 bases between the two germline ends. There are 15 residues in the CDR3. DNA for the CDR3: TGTGCCAGCAGTCACCGGGACTCGCATTACAATGAGCAGTTCTTC. This encodes CASSHRDSHYNEQFF.

The V gene is TRBV5-6, the J gene TRBJ2-5; D uncertain. This CDR3 has 13 residues. V gave up 1 base and J gave up 5 bases, with 9 bases separating them. Germline assignment: CDR1 SGHDT and CDR2 YYEEEE. CDR3 DNA: TGTGCCAGCAGCTTGAAGAATGGGGAGACCCAGTACTTC. It translates to CASSLKNGETQYF. Supplemented by reference TRBV5-6 and TRBJ2-5, the full variable domain reads DAGVTQSPTHLIKTRGQQVTLRCSPKSGHDTVSWYQQALGQGPQFIFQYYEEEERQRGNFPDRFSGHQFPNYSSELNVNALLLGDSALYLCASSLKNGETQYFGPGTRLLVL.

The J gene is TRBJ2-2, the V gene TRBV4-3, with unresolved D. Trimming cost V 0 bases and J 6 bases, with 8 bases left between them. This CDR3 is built from 14 residues. Germline loops: CDR1 LGHNA, CDR2 YSLEER. The CDR3 nucleotides read TGCGCCAGCAGCCAAGAGATGAGGTCCGGGGAGCTGTTTTTT. This encodes CASSQEMRSGELFF.

The chain couples TRBV27 to TRBJ1-5, with 8 bases lining up with TRBD1. CDR3 size: 15 residues. The germline V gene encodes CDR1 MNHEY and CDR2 SMNVEV (reference sequence). V lost 5 bases to trimming and J lost 7 bases; unmatched junction nucleotides: 10. The CDR3 bases are TGTGCCAGCAGTCTGGACAGGGAGGGTGGACAGCCCCAGCATTTT. Translating it yields CASSLDREGGQPQHF.

The rearrangement links TRBV4-3 to TRBJ1-1; D is perhaps TRBD1 (5 bases). The V gene's germline CDR1 is LGHNA and CDR2 YSLEER. Trimming took off 3 bases at V and 0 bases at J, with 17 bases between the two ends. This CDR3 contains 17 residues. The CDR3 DNA reads TGCGCCAGCAGCCAGGGCCGGGGCGCCCAGTTGAACACTGAAGCTTTCTTT. Protein product: CASSQGRGAQLNTEAFF.

The gene calls are TRBV12-5 and TRBJ1-6, with TRBD1 as a possible D gene (5 bases). CDR1 is LGHNT, CDR2 FRNRAP, per germline. Trimming cost V 1 base and J 10 bases, with 11 bases left between them. This CDR3 spans 14 amino acids. CDR3 loop: CASGLGQTGSPLHF. The CDR3 DNA reads TGTGCTAGTGGTTTGGGACAGACTGGATCACCCCTCCACTTT.

The genes are TRBV5-1 and TRBJ1-6, with D hard to call. Germline V gene data show CDR1 as SGHRS and CDR2 as YFSETQ. The CDR3 consists of 14 residues. Trimming stripped 0 bases from V and 6 bases from J, with 7 bases between. CDR3 sequence: CASSLDVGNSPLHF. The CDR3 DNA sequence: TGCGCCAGCAGCTTGGATGTGGGTAATTCACCCCTCCACTTT.

The chain links TRBV12-3 or TRBV12-4 to TRBJ1-4; weak D call: TRBD1 (6 bases). This CDR3 is built from 15 residues. V gave up 8 bases and J gave up 5 bases, with 18 bases separating them. CDR3 sequence reads: CASRSGQYLNEKLFF. The CDR3 DNA sequence: TGTGCCAGCCGTAGCGGACAGTACCTAAATGAAAAACTGTTTTTT.

This clonotype was recorded a few times. This chain uses TRBV20-1 with TRBJ2-5; 10 bases are a match to TRBD2. Germline CDR1 is DFQATT and CDR2 is SNEGSKA (reference sequence). CDR3 size: 14 residues. The J segment lost 3 bases and the V segment lost 1 base, leaving 2 bases of the junction unmatched. This chain's CDR3 is CSARVSGGEETQYF. DNA for the CDR3: TGCAGTGCTAGAGTCAGCGGGGGGGAAGAGACCCAGTACTTC.

This chain joins TRBV20-1 and TRBJ2-7; no clear D. The germline V gene has CDR1 DFQATT and CDR2 SNEGSKA (reference sequence). The ends were cut back, 0 bases at V and 1 base at J, with 7 bases in the middle. This CDR3 comprises 13 residues. The CDR3 loop is CSARDSISYEQYF. The CDR3 nucleotides are TGCAGTGCTAGAGACAGCATTTCCTACGAGCAGTACTTC.

The gene calls are TRBV30 and TRBJ2-2; D is undetermined. Trimming left V 0 bases short and J 6 bases short, with 8 bases between. The CDR3 length is 13 residues. Germline-derived CDR1 and CDR2 are GTSNPN and SVGIG (reference sequence). The CDR3 loop reads CAWSVRGPGELFF. CDR3 nucleotides: TGTGCCTGGAGTGTACGAGGCCCCGGGGAGCTGTTTTTT.

The chain links TRBV9 to TRBJ1-5; 9 bases are a match to TRBD1. The CDR3 is 15 amino acids. V lost 3 bases and J lost 4; bases outside the gene matches: 5. Germline CDR1 is SGDLS and CDR2 is YYNGEE. CDR3 nucleotide sequence: TGTGCCAGCAGCGCCGGACAGGGGATTAATCAGCCCCAGCATTTT. This translates into CASSAGQGINQPQHF.

The genes are TRBV20-1 and TRBJ1-1, with 8 nucleotides matching TRBD1. Unmatched junction bases numbered 4, after V lost 6 bases and J lost 1 base. Per the germline V gene, CDR1 is DFQATT and CDR2 is SNEGSKA (reference sequence). The CDR3 is 13 residues long. This CDR3 reads CSAQTGANTEAFF. The CDR3 DNA reads TGCAGTGCGCAGACAGGGGCGAACACTGAAGCTTTCTTT.

This chain uses TRBV20-1 with TRBJ1-2; D call uncertain. Germline assignment: CDR1 DFQATT and CDR2 SNEGSKA (reference sequence). V gave up 4 bases and J gave up 5 bases, with 8 bases separating them. The CDR3 spans 11 residues. This CDR3 reads CSATSIYGYTF. DNA of the CDR3: TGCAGTGCTACTTCGATTTATGGCTACACCTTC.

This chain joins TRBV12-3 or TRBV12-4 and TRBJ2-6; 7 bases line up with TRBD1. This CDR3 spans 18 amino acids. V gave up 3 bases and J gave up 0 bases; unmatched junction bases: 8. CDR3 in amino acids: CASSFRGQTYSGANVLTF. CDR3 DNA sequence: TGTGCCAGCAGTTTCAGGGGACAGACTTACTCTGGGGCCAACGTCCTGACTTTC.

The V call is TRBV7-3, the J call TRBJ2-2, with 8 nucleotides matching TRBD1. V was clipped by 2 bases and J by 2 bases; unmatched bases: 1. The length of the CDR3 is 15 residues. Germline CDR1 is SGHTA and CDR2 is FQGTGA. In DNA form, the CDR3 reads TGTGCCAGCAGCTTATCAGGGGGCAACACCGGGGAGCTGTTTTTT. This translates into CASSLSGGNTGELFF.

This sequence joins TRBV12-3 or TRBV12-4 and TRBJ2-2; D gene uncertain. The germline V and J ends were trimmed by 5 bases and 2 bases, with 18 bases remaining between them. CDR3 length: 17 amino acids. The CDR3 reads CASSHPGSRFNTGELFF. CDR3 DNA sequence: TGTGCCAGCAGTCACCCGGGTTCGCGGTTCAACACCGGGGAGCTGTTTTTT.

This chain joins TRBV18 and TRBJ1-1; D unresolved. The ends were cut back, 3 bases at V and 2 bases at J, with 16 bases in the middle. CDR3 length: 16 residues. CDR1 and CDR2 from the germline V gene are KGHSH and LQKENI. CDR3 bases: TGTGCCAGCTCACCCTTCCGGGCCACCAAAAACACTGAAGCTTTCTTT. Translation: CASSPFRATKNTEAFF.

V is TRBV2 and J is TRBJ2-7; D uncertain. Trimming pared 1 base from V and 5 bases from J, leaving 3 bases between. Looked up from germline, CDR1 is SNHLY and CDR2 is FYNNEI. The CDR3 contains 11 residues. The CDR3 region is CASSEVHEQYF. In DNA, the CDR3 is TGTGCCAGCAGTGAAGTCCACGAGCAGTACTTC.

V and J are TRBV18 and TRBJ2-7, with no clear D. Germline CDR1 is KGHSH and CDR2 is LQKENI. V was cut by 3 bases and J by 0 bases, with 6 bases left in between. CDR3 length: 13 residues. DNA for the CDR3: TGTGCCAGCTCACCGGCAAGCTCCTACGAGCAGTACTTC. This encodes CASSPASSYEQYF.

The V gene is TRBV11-2, the J gene TRBJ2-7; D might be TRBD1 or TRBD2, each matching 6 bases. Trimming left V 3 bases short and J 2 bases short, with 11 bases between. This CDR3 has 14 residues. The germline V gene encodes CDR1 SGHAT and CDR2 FQNNGV. The CDR3 region has the DNA TGTGCCAGCAGCTTTGTTGGGGGGCCCTACGAGCAGTACTTC. Encoded protein: CASSFVGGPYEQYF.

The chain is built from TRBV5-1 and TRBJ2-2; perhaps TRBD1 as D (6 bases). The CDR3 is made up of 18 amino acids. Trimming removed 4 bases from V and 1 base from J, with 20 bases in between. Germline lookup yields CDR1 SGHRS and CDR2 YFSETQ. DNA for the CDR3: TGCGCCAGCAGCCCTACGACAGGTGGGAGCTTGAACACCGGGGAGCTGTTTTTT. This codes for CASSPTTGGSLNTGELFF.

The chain links TRBV7-2 to TRBJ2-3; 7 bases agree with TRBD1. Germline V CDR1 and CDR2: SGHTA, FQGNSA. The trim removed 5 bases at V and 8 bases at J, leaving 13 bases unmatched. The CDR3 covers 15 residues. The CDR3 sequence is CASSPQGQLQGTQYF. The DNA for the CDR3 is TGTGCCAGCAGCCCGCAGGGACAGCTTCAGGGTACGCAGTATTTT.

The rearrangement joins TRBV9 to TRBJ2-2; D could derive from TRBD1 or TRBD2 (5 bases each). The CDR3 is made up of 15 amino acids. Germline CDR1 reads SGDLS; CDR2 reads YYNGEE. V was shortened by 0 bases and J by 4 bases, with 10 bases between the two germline ends. CDR3: CASSVVEGITGELFF. In DNA, the CDR3 is TGTGCCAGCAGCGTAGTCGAGGGGATCACCGGGGAGCTGTTTTTT.

V is TRBV6-5 and J is TRBJ1-2; a possible D gene is TRBD1 (5 bases). CDR1 is MNHEY, CDR2 SVGAGI, per germline. The CDR3 spans 14 residues. V was shortened by 2 bases and J by 6 bases, with 13 bases between the two germline ends. CDR3 bases: TGTGCCAGCAGTTACGGGGCCCTTAAGGATGGCTACACCTTC. This translates into CASSYGALKDGYTF.